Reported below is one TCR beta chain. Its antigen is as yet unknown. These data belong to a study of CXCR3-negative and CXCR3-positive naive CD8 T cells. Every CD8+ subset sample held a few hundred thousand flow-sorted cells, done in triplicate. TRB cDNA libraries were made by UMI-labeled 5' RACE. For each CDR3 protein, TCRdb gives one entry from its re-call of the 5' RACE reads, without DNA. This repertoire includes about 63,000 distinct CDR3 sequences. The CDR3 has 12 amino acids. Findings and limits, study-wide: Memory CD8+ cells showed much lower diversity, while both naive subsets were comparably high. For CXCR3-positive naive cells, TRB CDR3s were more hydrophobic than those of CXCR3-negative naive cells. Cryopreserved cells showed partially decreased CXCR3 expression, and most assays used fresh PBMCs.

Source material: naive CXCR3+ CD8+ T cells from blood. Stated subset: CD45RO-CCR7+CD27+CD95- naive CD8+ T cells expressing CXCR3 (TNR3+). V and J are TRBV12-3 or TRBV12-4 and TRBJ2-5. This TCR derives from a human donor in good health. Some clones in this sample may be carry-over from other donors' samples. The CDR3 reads CASRGIQETQYF.